This T cell receptor (beta chain) came from a study of CD8 T cells in ankylosing spondylitis. General study findings and limits: There was a TCR beta motif, made of fewer than 10 highly homologous variants, that appeared characteristic of ankylosing spondylitis blood.

There are 17 residues in the CDR3. Trimming took 2 bases from V and 6 from J; bases not matched to a gene: 12. From the 5' RACE reads, TCRdb called clonotypes with MiXCR, one entry per CDR3 protein. Among about 440,000 distinct CDR3 sequences, 15% to 20% were seen once, and the ten largest hold approximately 0.97%. This clonotype was recorded a few times. The target antigen is unknown. This TCR came from a male donor with ankylosing spondylitis. The chain uses TRBV12-3 or TRBV12-4 and TRBJ2-1; 8 bases line up with TRBD1. Sequencing used blood, either unsorted or a sorted T cell fraction (not recorded which). CDR3 sequence: CASSLNLLGTGPNEQFF. The DNA of the CDR3 is TGTGCCAGCAGTTTAAATTTATTGGGGACAGGCCCCAATGAGCAGTTCTTC.